Listed here are 27 T cell receptor beta chains from one sample, sequenced in a study of vaccination effects on CD4 cells after COVID-19. No antigen has been identified for these receptors. After expansion with viral peptide pools in the ViraFEST assay, antigen-specific CD4+ T cells were sequenced. The authors isolated CD4+ T cells after 9 to 10 days of culture. Previously uninfected by SARS-CoV-2, the vaccine recipients also showed negative nucleocapsid antibodies. Using immunoSEQ multiplex PCR, the repertoire was profiled, and TCRdb retains in-frame clones only, with some absent. Of over 55,000 clones detected, around 75% appear once; the ten largest clones hold 3% to 4%. The source was CD4+ T cells from PBMCs cultured with HCoV-OC43 spike peptides, collected before COVID-19 vaccination. Indicated subset: HCoV-OC43 spike overlapping peptide pool stimulation. These receptors all stem from a human donor who received a COVID-19 vaccine.

This clone was counted a few times. V usage is TRBV10-1 and J usage is TRBJ2-3, with 8 bases lining up with TRBD1. V lost 7 bases and J lost 3; bases outside the gene matches: 9. This CDR3 region has 15 residues. Germline assignment: CDR1 WNHNN and CDR2 SYGVQD (reference sequence). The CDR3 loop is CASKKQGEVTDTQYF. In nucleotides, the CDR3 is TGCGCCAGCAAGAAACAGGGGGAGGTTACAGATACGCAGTATTTT.

This clone was observed a few times. The chain joins TRBV2 to TRBJ2-5, with 8 bases aligning to TRBD2. Germline CDR1 and CDR2: SNHLY and FYNNEI. The CDR3 loop spans 12 amino acids. Losses at the gene ends were 1 base for V and 12 bases for J; bases not matched to a gene: 4. DNA for the CDR3: TGTGCCAGCAGTGAAGAACGGGGACTAGAGTACTTC. Its protein product is CASSEERGLEYF.

The chain links TRBV6-4 to TRBJ2-5; D might be TRBD1 (5 bases). There are 18 residues in the CDR3. Germline CDR1 is MRHNA and CDR2 is SNTAGT. Trimming stripped 7 bases from V and 3 bases from J, with 27 bases between. In DNA, the CDR3 is TGTGCCAGCACCCCGCCCGTTCAAGGGGTAGGAATAGAAGAGACCCAGTACTTC. Its protein product is CASTPPVQGVGIEETQYF.

The chain joins TRBV9 to TRBJ2-2; possible D gene TRBD1, 6 bases. CDR1 SGDLS and CDR2 YYNGEE come from the germline V gene. The CDR3 has 15 residues. V was shortened by 4 bases and J by 3 bases, with 13 bases between the two germline ends. CDR3 protein: CASSPLDRHTGELFF. Written as DNA, the CDR3 is TGTGCCAGCAGCCCCCTGGACAGACACACCGGGGAGCTGTTTTTT. The whole variable domain, filled in from reference TRBV9 and TRBJ2-2, reads DSGVTQTPKHLITATGQRVTLRCSPRSGDLSVYWYQQSLDQGLQFLIQYYNGEERAKGNILERFSAQQFPDLHSELNLSSLELGDSALYFCASSPLDRHTGELFFGEGSRLTVL.

This clone is a singleton in its sample. The V call is TRBV3-1 (or the pseudogene TRBV3-2), the J call TRBJ1-5, with TRBD1 as a possible D gene (5 bases). Germline V lookup: CDR1 LGHDT, CDR2 YNNKEL (reference sequence). V lost 4 bases, J lost 5 bases, and 18 bases lay in between. The CDR3 covers 16 residues. CDR3 sequence: CASSPHGGRGDQPQHF. CDR3 DNA: TGTGCCAGCAGCCCCCACGGCGGGAGGGGCGATCAGCCCCAGCATTTT.

The chain has TRBV6-2 or TRBV6-3 and TRBJ2-7; 8 bases are shared with TRBD1. Trimming at V came to 0 bases and at J to 6 bases, leaving 10 bases not matched to a gene. Germline V CDR1 and CDR2: MNHEY, SVGEGT. This CDR3 is 16 amino acids long. The CDR3, as DNA: TGTGCCAGCAGTTACTCGCCCGGGACAGGAGCCCGCGAGCAGTACGTC. It specifies CASSYSPGTGAREQYV.

The chain recombines TRBV5-6 with TRBJ2-5; 8 bases agree with TRBD1. Per germline, CDR1 SGHDT and CDR2 YYEEEE. Trimming cost V 1 base and J 0 bases; bases outside gene matches: 5. The CDR3 loop spans 16 amino acids. The chain's CDR3 is CASSLFTGGYQETQYF. CDR3 nucleotide sequence: TGTGCCAGCAGCTTGTTTACAGGGGGATACCAAGAGACCCAGTACTTC.

This clone came up a few times. This chain joins TRBV4-1 and TRBJ2-2; D ambiguous. V was clipped by 0 bases and J by 0 bases, with 5 bases between them. This CDR3 is 15 amino acids long. In germline, CDR1 is MGHRA, CDR2 YSYEKL. The CDR3 DNA is TGCGCCAGCAGCCAAGATACGGCGAACACCGGGGAGCTGTTTTTT. It translates to CASSQDTANTGELFF.

This chain connects TRBV18 to TRBJ2-5; D call uncertain. V was cut by 0 bases and J by 2 bases, with 4 bases left in between. The CDR3 covers 13 residues. Per germline, CDR1 KGHSH and CDR2 LQKENI. CDR3 sequence: CASSPPWQETQYF. CDR3 DNA: TGTGCCAGCTCACCACCTTGGCAAGAGACCCAGTACTTC.

The genes are TRBV10-2 and TRBJ1-4, with D perhaps TRBD1 (5 bases). Germline lookup yields CDR1 WSHSY and CDR2 SAAADI. Deletions cut 7 bases from V and 4 bases from J, with 7 bases between. The CDR3 loop spans 12 amino acids. The CDR3 DNA reads as TGCGCCAGCAAAGACAGTAATGAAAAACTGTTTTTT. This gives the protein CASKDSNEKLFF.

This chain connects TRBV24-1 to TRBJ2-2; D tentatively fits TRBD1 or TRBD2 (5 bases each). Germline CDR1 is KGHDR and CDR2 is SFDVKD. CDR3 size: 16 residues. V was pared by 1 base and J by 0 bases, with 8 bases between. Written as DNA, the CDR3 is TGTGCCACCAGTGATTTTCGAGGGGCGAACACCGGGGAGCTGTTTTTT. Its translation is CATSDFRGANTGELFF.

The chain uses TRBV18 and TRBJ1-1; 7 nucleotides agree with TRBD1. V lost 5 bases and J lost 4; bases outside the gene matches: 7. CDR1 is KGHSH and CDR2 is LQKENI in the germline V gene. The CDR3 has 14 amino acids. CDR3 DNA: TGTGCCAGCTCAGAGAACCAGGGGGGCACTGAAGCTTTCTTT. Translating it yields CASSENQGGTEAFF.

CDR3 bases: TGTGCCAGCAGTGAACCCCCCGGCAGGGGGAACACTGAAGCTTTCTTT. Amino acids: CASSEPPGRGNTEAFF. This chain joins TRBV25-1 and TRBJ1-1; tentatively, D is TRBD1 (6 bases). The CDR3 runs to 16 residues. Between the trimmed V and J ends, which lost 2 bases and 1 base, there was a span of 14 bases. The germline CDR1 and CDR2 sequences are MGHDK and SYGVNS.

The V call is TRBV2, the J call TRBJ2-5; 7 nucleotides agree with TRBD1. CDR1 SNHLY and CDR2 FYNNEI come from the germline V gene. The CDR3 contains 14 residues. V lost 5 bases, J lost 9 bases, and 12 bases stayed unmatched. The CDR3: CASSSGTQGRPQYF. The CDR3 DNA is TGTGCCAGCAGTTCGGGGACACAGGGGAGACCCCAGTACTTC.

This chain joins TRBV2 and TRBJ1-5; 7 nucleotides line up with TRBD1. V was clipped by 11 bases and J by 1 base; unmatched bases: 5. Per the germline V gene, CDR1 is SNHLY and CDR2 is FYNNEI. The CDR3 loop spans 13 amino acids. Here the CDR3 reads CAGTVASNQPQHF. In nucleotides, the CDR3 is TGTGCCGGGACAGTCGCGAGCAATCAGCCCCAGCATTTT.

The chain employs TRBV19 and TRBJ1-5, with 7 bases aligning to TRBD1. The CDR3 is made up of 15 amino acids. The germline V gene encodes CDR1 LNHDA and CDR2 SQIVND (reference sequence). J was trimmed by 3 bases and V by 7 bases; bases with no gene match: 9. The CDR3 region has the DNA TGTGCCAGTACGACAGGGCGAAATAACAATCAGCCCCAGCATTTT. Protein sequence: CASTTGRNNNQPQHF.

This clone was detected only a few times. Here the CDR3 DNA reads TGTGCCAGCAGCTTGGACAGGGGGAGTGAAAAACTGTTTTTT. This translates into CASSLDRGSEKLFF. The rearrangement uses TRBV5-4 and TRBJ1-4; 8 nucleotides match TRBD1. V lost 0 bases to trimming and J lost 7 bases; unmatched junction nucleotides: 2. The germline V gene has CDR1 SGHNT and CDR2 YYREEE (reference sequence). This CDR3 region has 14 residues.

The V call is TRBV5-4, the J call TRBJ1-6, with TRBD1 identical over 9 bases. V lost 4 bases to trimming and J lost 10 bases; unmatched junction nucleotides: 6. Germline lookup yields CDR1 SGHNT and CDR2 YYREEE (reference sequence). This CDR3 has 14 residues. CDR3 DNA: TGTGCCAGCAGCCGGGACAGGGCTTCATCACCCCTCCACTTT. Its translation is CASSRDRASSPLHF.

This clone appeared once. The chain recombines TRBV9 with TRBJ1-3; 7 positions agree with TRBD1. Germline trimming cut 4 bases from V and 0 bases from J; bases unmatched to any gene: 10. This CDR3 is built from 17 residues. Germline values: CDR1 SGDLS, CDR2 YYNGEE. The CDR3 here is CASSPGGQQSSGNTIYF. CDR3 nucleotides: TGTGCCAGCAGCCCAGGGGGACAGCAGTCCTCTGGAAACACCATATATTTT.

V is TRBV5-6 and J is TRBJ1-2; the match to TRBD1 covers 7 bases. V trimming: 5 bases; J trimming: 4 bases; junction bases outside the gene matches: 14. The germline gives CDR1 SGHDT, CDR2 YYEEEE. CDR3 length equals 16 residues. This CDR3 is CASRRETSGGRYGYTF. CDR3 sequence (DNA): TGTGCCAGCAGACGGGAAACGTCAGGGGGACGCTATGGCTACACCTTC.

The chain uses TRBV28 and TRBJ2-5; D is possibly TRBD1 or TRBD2 (6 bases each). Per the germline V gene, CDR1 is MDHEN and CDR2 is SYDVKM. V shed 3 bases and J shed 0 bases, with 8 bases lying between them. The CDR3 runs 14 residues. The DNA of the CDR3 is TGTGCCAGCAGTTTCGGGGGCCACCAAGAGACCCAGTACTTC. This encodes CASSFGGHQETQYF.

V gene TRBV9 combines with J gene TRBJ1-1; 7 nucleotides match TRBD1. The CDR3 runs 17 residues. Germline V gene lookup returns CDR1 SGDLS and CDR2 YYNGEE. The junction had 15 bases not matched to a gene; V was cut back by 3 bases and J by 4 bases. For the CDR3, the DNA is TGTGCCAGCAGCGGAAGTATAGGACAGGCCACTACCACTGAAGCTTTCTTT. It is translated as CASSGSIGQATTTEAFF.

V and J are TRBV6-1 and TRBJ1-3; TRBD1 is a possible D gene (6 bases). Trimming stripped 4 bases from V and 1 base from J, with 20 bases between. The germline V gene encodes CDR1 MNHNS and CDR2 SASEGT. This CDR3 comprises 18 residues. CDR3 DNA sequence: TGTGCCAGCAGTGCGGGGGTACAGGGCCCGCAGTCTGGAAACACCATATATTTT. As protein: CASSAGVQGPQSGNTIYF.

The CDR3 DNA reads TGCGCCTGTCGCTCCCCAGGTCGTGGCTACACCTTC. Protein: CACRSPGRGYTF. This sequence joins TRBV4-1 and TRBJ1-2, with D uncertain. CDR1 MGHRA and CDR2 YSYEKL come from the germline V gene. The CDR3 sequence is 12 residues long. V gave up 11 bases and J gave up 7 bases, with 17 bases separating them.

V is TRBV24-1 and J is TRBJ1-5, with 7 positions matching TRBD1. Losses at the gene ends were 4 bases for V and 2 bases for J; bases not matched to a gene: 4. There are 15 residues in the CDR3. The germline gives CDR1 KGHDR, CDR2 SFDVKD. The CDR3 here is CATSDSDRGNQPQHF. The CDR3, as DNA: TGTGCCACCAGTGACTCTGACAGGGGCAATCAGCCCCAGCATTTT.

This chain links TRBV7-9 with TRBJ1-5, with D maybe TRBD1 (5 bases). The germline V and J ends were trimmed by 1 base and 7 bases, with 8 bases remaining between them. The CDR3 contains 13 residues. The germline V gene encodes CDR1 SEHNR and CDR2 FQNEAQ (reference sequence). The CDR3 nucleotides are TGTGCCAGCAGCTTAGAGACAGCACAGCCCCAGCATTTT. It encodes CASSLETAQPQHF.

This sequence joins TRBV18 and TRBJ2-7; 9 positions match TRBD1. V dropped 4 bases and J dropped 6; count of bases not matched to a gene: 4. Germline assignment: CDR1 KGHSH and CDR2 LQKENI. The CDR3 spans 13 residues. The CDR3 nucleotides read TGTGCCAGCTCACTCCAGGACAGGGGCGAGCAGTACGTC. The encoded protein is CASSLQDRGEQYV.